This TCR beta chain was captured in a study of blood T cells in healthy people across ages. Study-level points and caveats: Age brought a roughly linear fall in TCR beta diversity measured per million T cells. PBMCs were not sorted, which prevented a conclusive comparison of naive versus antigen-experienced cells. Relative to aged donors, long-lived donors carried more naive CD4+ cells and displayed higher diversity.

A sample-barcoded 5' primer and a J-beta primer mix were used in a second PCR of about 6 to 11 cycles. Each CDR3 protein is one row after TCRdb ran MiXCR on the 5' RACE reads. The sample consists of around 1,600,000 distinct CDR3 sequences, 35% to 45% of them appearing once. J was trimmed by 5 bases and V by 3 bases; bases with no gene match: 8. CDR1 and CDR2 (germline): LGHDT, YNNKEL (reference sequence). The CDR3 is 16 amino acids. This clonotype was seen a single time. As yet, its antigen is unknown. Material: blood. The origin of this receptor is a woman aged 18-29 years in good health. The chain uses TRBV3-1 and TRBJ1-5; TRBD1 matches 9 bases. CDR3 sequence reads: CASSQAGGQGYQPQHF. Written as DNA, the CDR3 is TGTGCCAGCAGCCAGGCCGGGGGACAGGGATATCAGCCCCAGCATTTT.